These 9 T cell receptor beta chains were sequenced from one sample in a study of beta chain features in type 1 diabetes. What was sequenced were expressed TCRB transcripts, since all of the isolated RNA had been reverse transcribed. TCRdb keeps only in-frame clones here, not all; method: immunoSEQ multiplex PCR. Of hundreds of thousands of clones in the sample, around 68% were seen once. Sequenced sample: naive CD4+ T cells from blood. The receptors were sampled from a man aged 25 to 45 in good health.

The chain employs TRBV30 and TRBJ1-2, with TRBD1 as a possible D gene (5 bases). From germline, CDR1 is GTSNPN and CDR2 SVGIG (reference sequence). CDR3 length: 15 amino acids. V dropped 0 bases and J dropped 6 bases, with 17 bases sitting between them. CDR3 amino acids: CAWSVLAGTLHGYTF. The CDR3 DNA follows: TGTGCCTGGAGTGTATTGGCAGGGACCCTTCATGGCTACACCTTC.

The chain uses TRBV30 and TRBJ1-2, with TRBD1 matching 7 bases. Looked up from germline, CDR1 is GTSNPN and CDR2 is SVGIG (reference sequence). V lost 4 bases, J lost 8 bases, and 10 bases stayed unmatched. The CDR3 runs to 13 residues. CDR3 amino acids: CAWMGQSSGGYTF. As DNA, the CDR3 is TGTGCCTGGATGGGACAGTCTAGTGGCGGCTACACCTTC.

The gene calls are TRBV29-1 and TRBJ2-1; D is possibly TRBD2 (6 bases). Germline lookup yields CDR1 SQVTM and CDR2 ANQGSEA. Deletions cut 1 base from V and 6 bases from J, with 16 bases between. This CDR3 spans 15 amino acids. CDR3 loop: CSVEVARLEVNEQFF. The DNA for the CDR3 is TGCAGCGTTGAAGTGGCGAGACTAGAAGTCAATGAGCAGTTCTTC.

J is TRBJ2-1 and V is TRBV5-1; no definite D call. The CDR3 loop spans 15 amino acids. V lost 4 bases, J lost 7 bases, and 18 bases lay in between. Germline CDR1 reads SGHRS; CDR2 reads YFSETQ. CDR3 region: CASSPAGRPVNEQFF. Written as DNA, the CDR3 is TGCGCCAGCAGCCCCGCAGGACGGCCGGTGAATGAGCAGTTCTTC.

This chain joins TRBV30 and TRBJ1-3; the D is unclear. The CDR3 is 13 residues long. The V and J ends lost 4 bases and 0 bases respectively, with 7 bases between them. Germline V gives CDR1 GTSNPN, CDR2 SVGIG (reference sequence). The CDR3 sequence is CAWIRGSGNTIYF. The DNA for the CDR3 is TGTGCCTGGATCCGAGGCTCTGGAAACACCATATATTTT. Full variable domain (remainder filled in from reference TRBV30 and TRBJ1-3): SQTIHQWPATLVQPVGSPLSLECTVEGTSNPNLYWYRQAAGRGLQLLFYSVGIGQISSEVPQNLSASRPQDRQFILSSKKLLLSDSGFYLCAWIRGSGNTIYFGEGSWLTVV.

This chain joins TRBV30 and TRBJ1-1, with TRBD1 as a possible D gene (6 bases). The CDR3 consists of 13 residues. Germline V gene sequence: CDR1 GTSNPN, CDR2 SVGIG (reference sequence). V was pared by 2 bases and J by 9 bases, with 16 bases between. DNA for the CDR3: TGTGCCTGGAGTTTATCCGGGGACACGAAAGCTTTCTTT. It encodes CAWSLSGDTKAFF.

The genes are TRBV15 and TRBJ2-3, with 10 nucleotides matching TRBD2. This CDR3 is built from 16 residues. Unmatched junction bases numbered 5, after V lost 1 base and J lost 4 bases. Looked up from germline, CDR1 is LNHNV and CDR2 is YYDKDF (reference sequence). The CDR3: CATSRVGLAGADTQYF. DNA for the CDR3: TGTGCCACCAGCAGAGTGGGCCTAGCGGGAGCAGATACGCAGTATTTT. The full variable domain, rest sourced from reference TRBV15 and TRBJ2-3, is DAMVIQNPRYQVTQFGKPVTLSCSQTLNHNVMYWYQQKSSQAPKLLFHYYDKDFNNEADTPDNFQSRRPNTSFCFLDIRSPGLGDTAMYLCATSRVGLAGADTQYFGPGTRLTVL.

The chain combines TRBV4-3 with TRBJ2-1; TRBD2 aligns across 9 bases. Germline-derived CDR1 and CDR2 are LGHNA and YSLEER. Trimming at V came to 1 base and at J to 15 bases, leaving 4 bases not matched to a gene. The CDR3 is made up of 12 amino acids. The CDR3 bases are TGCGCCAGCAGCCAAGGCGGGGGGGCGCGGTTCTTC. Its translation is CASSQGGGARFF.

The rearrangement joins TRBV9 to TRBJ1-2; D might be TRBD1 (5 bases). Germline V gene lookup returns CDR1 SGDLS and CDR2 YYNGEE. Trimming left V 4 bases short and J 5 bases short, with 12 bases between. The CDR3 extends over 13 amino acids. CDR3 coding DNA: TGTGCCAGCAGCCCGAGGTGGGGGTATGGCTACACCTTC. This codes for CASSPRWGYGYTF.